This T cell receptor (beta chain) was captured by sequencing in a study of cytomegalovirus exposure and HLA in healthy donors. Points from the study as a whole: Some TCR beta chains (more than 150 of them) were listed as cytomegalovirus-associated. Earlier findings revealed that most TCR beta V segments proved productive either about 87% or about 30% of the time.

From germline, CDR1 is SGHRS and CDR2 YFSETQ. The CDR3 is 16 residues long. Trimming cost V 4 bases and J 0 bases, with 17 bases left between them. With 60 Vbeta and 13 Jbeta primers, the PCR was carried out. Clones were sequenced by immunoSEQ multiplex PCR, and TCRdb holds only the in-frame ones, with some missing. The sample gives under 150,000 clones, around 73% of which show up once; 5.4% is in the top ten. As concerns this clone: Antigen specificity is unknown.

Sequenced input: PBMCs. The chain combines TRBV5-1 with TRBJ2-7, with a tentative D call TRBD2 (6 bases). This sequence was found in a young woman in good health and CMV-seropositive. The CDR3 DNA reads as TGCGCCAGCAGCCCTGTTGGACCGGGAGTCTCCTACGAGCAGTACTTC. Translating it yields CASSPVGPGVSYEQYF.